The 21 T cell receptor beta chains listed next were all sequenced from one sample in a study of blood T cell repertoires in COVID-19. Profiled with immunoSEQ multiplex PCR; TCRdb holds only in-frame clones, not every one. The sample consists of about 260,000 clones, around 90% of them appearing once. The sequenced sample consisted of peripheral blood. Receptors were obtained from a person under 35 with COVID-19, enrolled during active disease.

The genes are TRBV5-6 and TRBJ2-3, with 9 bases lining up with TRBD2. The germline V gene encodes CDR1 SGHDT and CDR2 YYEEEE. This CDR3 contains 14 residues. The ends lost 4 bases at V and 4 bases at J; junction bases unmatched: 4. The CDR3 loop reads CASSQTSGSDTQYF. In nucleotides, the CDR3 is TGTGCCAGCAGCCAGACTAGCGGCTCAGATACGCAGTATTTT.

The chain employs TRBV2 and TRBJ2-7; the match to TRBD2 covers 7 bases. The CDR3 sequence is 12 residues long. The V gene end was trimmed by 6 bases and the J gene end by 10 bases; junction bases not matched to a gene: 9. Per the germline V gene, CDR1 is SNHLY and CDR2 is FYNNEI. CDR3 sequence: CASRAEGGSQYF. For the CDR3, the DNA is TGTGCCAGCAGGGCAGAGGGCGGGAGTCAGTACTTC.

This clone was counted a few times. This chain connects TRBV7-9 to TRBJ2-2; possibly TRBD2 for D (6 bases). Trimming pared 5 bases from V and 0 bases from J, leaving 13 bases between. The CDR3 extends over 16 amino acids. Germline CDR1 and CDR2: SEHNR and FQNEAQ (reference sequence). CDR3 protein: CASSHLGLTNTGELFF. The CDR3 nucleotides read TGTGCCAGCAGCCACCTGGGACTCACGAACACCGGGGAGCTGTTTTTT.

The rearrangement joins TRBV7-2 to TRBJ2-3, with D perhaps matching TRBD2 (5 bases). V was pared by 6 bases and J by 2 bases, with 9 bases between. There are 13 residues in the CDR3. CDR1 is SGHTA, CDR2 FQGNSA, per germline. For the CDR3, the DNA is TGTGCCAGCAGTCGGACTGACACAGATACGCAGTATTTT. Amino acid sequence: CASSRTDTDTQYF. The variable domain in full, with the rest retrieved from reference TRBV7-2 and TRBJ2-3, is GAGVSQSPSNKVTEKGKDVELRCDPISGHTALYWYRQSLGQGLEFLIYFQGNSAPDKSGLPSDRFSAERTGGSVSTLTIQRTQQEDSAVYLCASSRTDTDTQYFGPGTRLTVL.

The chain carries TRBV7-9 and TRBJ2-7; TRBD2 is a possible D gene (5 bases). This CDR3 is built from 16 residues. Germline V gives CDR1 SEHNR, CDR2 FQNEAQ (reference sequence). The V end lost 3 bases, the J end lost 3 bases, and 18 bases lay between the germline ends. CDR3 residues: CASSFKGTGILYEQYF. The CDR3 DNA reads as TGTGCCAGCAGCTTCAAGGGCACGGGGATTCTCTACGAGCAGTACTTC.

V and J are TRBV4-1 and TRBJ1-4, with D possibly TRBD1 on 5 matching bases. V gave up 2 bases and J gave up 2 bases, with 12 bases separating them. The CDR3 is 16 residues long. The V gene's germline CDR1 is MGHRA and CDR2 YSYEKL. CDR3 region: CASSQIFAGTNEKLFF. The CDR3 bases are TGCGCCAGCAGCCAAATCTTCGCAGGGACTAATGAAAAACTGTTTTTT.

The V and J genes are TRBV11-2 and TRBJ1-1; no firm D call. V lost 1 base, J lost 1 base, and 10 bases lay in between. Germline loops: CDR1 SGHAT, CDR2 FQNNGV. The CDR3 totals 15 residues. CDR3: CASSLVRSGNTEAFF. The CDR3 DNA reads TGTGCCAGCAGCTTAGTCCGATCCGGGAACACTGAAGCTTTCTTT.

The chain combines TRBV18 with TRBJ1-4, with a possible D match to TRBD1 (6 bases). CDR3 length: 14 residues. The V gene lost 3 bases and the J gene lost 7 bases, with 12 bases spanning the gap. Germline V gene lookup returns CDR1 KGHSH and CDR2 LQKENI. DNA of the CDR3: TGTGCCAGCTCACCCATACAGGGTGGTGAAAAACTGTTTTTT. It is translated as CASSPIQGGEKLFF.

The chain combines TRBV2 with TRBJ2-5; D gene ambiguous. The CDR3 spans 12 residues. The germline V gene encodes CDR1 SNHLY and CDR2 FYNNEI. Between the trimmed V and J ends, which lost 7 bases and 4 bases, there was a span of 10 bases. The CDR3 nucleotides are TGTGCCAGCAACGGAGATGGAGAGACCCAGTACTTC. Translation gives CASNGDGETQYF.

The CDR3 here is CASSYGLGTGAIQETQYF. The CDR3 DNA reads TGTGCCAGCAGTTATGGCCTGGGGACAGGGGCCATACAAGAGACCCAGTACTTC. The rearrangement uses TRBV5-5 and TRBJ2-5; 10 positions match TRBD1. The CDR3 runs 18 residues. With V trimmed by 5 bases and J by 2 bases, 15 bases remained unmatched. Germline loops: CDR1 SGHKS, CDR2 YYEKEE (reference sequence). The whole variable domain, remainder taken from reference TRBV5-5 and TRBJ2-5, is DAGVTQSPTHLIKTRGQQVTLRCSPISGHKSVSWYQQVLGQGPQFIFQYYEKEERGRGNFPDRFSARQFPNYSSELNVNALLLGDSALYLCASSYGLGTGAIQETQYFGPGTRLLVL.

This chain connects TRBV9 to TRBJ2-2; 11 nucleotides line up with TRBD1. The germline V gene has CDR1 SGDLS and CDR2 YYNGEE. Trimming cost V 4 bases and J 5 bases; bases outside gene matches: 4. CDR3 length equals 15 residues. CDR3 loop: CASSNRDRGTGELFF. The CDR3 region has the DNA TGTGCCAGCAGCAACCGGGACAGGGGGACCGGGGAGCTGTTTTTT.

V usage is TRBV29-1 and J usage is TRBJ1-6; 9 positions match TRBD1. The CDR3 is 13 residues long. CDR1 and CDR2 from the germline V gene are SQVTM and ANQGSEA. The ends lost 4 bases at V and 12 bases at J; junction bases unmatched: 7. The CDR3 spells CSVGNPGQGPLHF. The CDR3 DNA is TGCAGCGTTGGAAATCCGGGACAGGGACCCCTCCACTTT. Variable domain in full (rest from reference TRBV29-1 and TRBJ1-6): SAVISQKPSRDICQRGTSLTIQCQVDSQVTMMFWYRQQPGQSLTLIATANQGSEATYESGFVIDKFPISRPNLTFSTLTVSNMSPEDSSIYLCSVGNPGQGPLHFGNGTRLTVT.

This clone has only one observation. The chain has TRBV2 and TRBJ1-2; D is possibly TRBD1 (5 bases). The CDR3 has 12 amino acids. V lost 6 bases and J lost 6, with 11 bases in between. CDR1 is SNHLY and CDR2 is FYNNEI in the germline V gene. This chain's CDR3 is CASSGLQDGYTF. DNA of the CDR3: TGTGCCAGCAGCGGTTTACAGGATGGCTACACCTTC.

In nucleotides, the CDR3 is TGTGCCAGCAGTCCATACAGGGTCGGTGGCTACACCTTC. It is translated as CASSPYRVGGYTF. The chain uses TRBV25-1 and TRBJ1-2; D perhaps matches TRBD1 (6 bases). The CDR3 sequence is 13 residues long. Trimming removed 5 bases at V and 7 bases at J, with 14 bases between. CDR1 is MGHDK and CDR2 is SYGVNS in the germline V gene.

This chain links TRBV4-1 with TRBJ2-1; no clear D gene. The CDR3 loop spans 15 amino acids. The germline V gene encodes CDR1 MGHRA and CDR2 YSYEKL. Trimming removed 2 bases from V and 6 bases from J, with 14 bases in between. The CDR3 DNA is TGCGCCAGCAGCCAACTGGGCCTCCGCTCCAATGAGCAGTTCTTC. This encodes CASSQLGLRSNEQFF.

The CDR3 DNA follows: TGTGCCAGCAGTGAAGGTAGCGGGAGGGTTTACGAGCAGTACTTC. This encodes CASSEGSGRVYEQYF. J is TRBJ2-7 and V is TRBV6-1; 11 nucleotides align to TRBD2. Germline V lookup: CDR1 MNHNS, CDR2 SASEGT. The CDR3 spans 15 residues. J gave up 4 bases and V 1 base, and 3 bases lay outside the gene matches.

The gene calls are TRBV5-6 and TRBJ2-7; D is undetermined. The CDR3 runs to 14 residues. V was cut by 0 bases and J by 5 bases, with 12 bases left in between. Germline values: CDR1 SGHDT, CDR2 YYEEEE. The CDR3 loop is CASSLAPSIHEQYF. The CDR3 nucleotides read TGTGCCAGCAGCTTGGCGCCTAGTATCCACGAGCAGTACTTC.

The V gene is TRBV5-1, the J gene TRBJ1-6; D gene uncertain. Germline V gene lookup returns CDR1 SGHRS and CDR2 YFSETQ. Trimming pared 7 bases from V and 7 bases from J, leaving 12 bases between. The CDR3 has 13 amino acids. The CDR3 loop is CASSDRRNSPLHF. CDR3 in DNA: TGCGCCAGCTCGGATAGGAGAAATTCACCCCTCCACTTT.

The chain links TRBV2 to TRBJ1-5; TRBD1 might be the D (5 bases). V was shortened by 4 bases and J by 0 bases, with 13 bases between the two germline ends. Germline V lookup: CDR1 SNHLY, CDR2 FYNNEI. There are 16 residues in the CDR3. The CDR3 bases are TGTGCCAGCAGTGGGGGGGTGGACCGTAGCAATCAGCCCCAGCATTTT. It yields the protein CASSGGVDRSNQPQHF.

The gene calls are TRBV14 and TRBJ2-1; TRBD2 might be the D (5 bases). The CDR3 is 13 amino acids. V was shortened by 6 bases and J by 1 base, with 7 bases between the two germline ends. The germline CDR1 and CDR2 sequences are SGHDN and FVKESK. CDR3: CASRRGSYNEQFF. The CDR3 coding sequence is TGTGCCAGCAGACGGGGTTCCTACAATGAGCAGTTCTTC.

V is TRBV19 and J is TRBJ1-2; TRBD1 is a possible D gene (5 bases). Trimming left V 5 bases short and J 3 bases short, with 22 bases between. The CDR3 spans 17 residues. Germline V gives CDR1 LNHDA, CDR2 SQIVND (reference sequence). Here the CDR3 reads CASSDYRGSTGDYGYTF. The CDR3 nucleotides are TGTGCCAGTAGTGACTACCGGGGCAGCACGGGGGACTATGGCTACACCTTC.